One and the same sample provided the 12 T cell receptor beta chains below, sequenced in a study of T cell responses to AZD1222 COVID-19 vaccine. Sequenced by immunoSEQ multiplex PCR; TCRdb stores in-frame clones only, minus some. The sample lists more than 95,000 clones, 89% occurring once. Here the sequenced sample was peripheral blood, taken on day 0 of AZD1222 vaccination. The receptors originated from an adult in good health.

On this clone itself: The sample carries other DNA sequences with the same CDR3. This chain connects TRBV27 to TRBJ2-7; no clear D. The V end lost 3 bases, the J end lost 1 base, and 7 bases lay between the germline ends. Looked up from germline, CDR1 is MNHEY and CDR2 is SMNVEV (reference sequence). CDR3 length: 13 amino acids. In nucleotides, the CDR3 is TGTGCCAGCAGTTTGTCTGGATCCTACGAGCAGTACTTC. It translates to CASSLSGSYEQYF.

The V and J genes are TRBV5-4 and TRBJ1-1; weak D call: TRBD1 (6 bases). Trimming took off 3 bases at V and 7 bases at J, with 7 bases between the two ends. The CDR3 consists of 11 residues. CDR1 and CDR2 from the germline V gene are SGHNT and YYREEE (reference sequence). CDR3: CASSSQGEAFF. The CDR3 nucleotides read TGTGCCAGCAGCTCACAGGGTGAAGCTTTCTTT.

The chain recombines TRBV10-1 with TRBJ2-3; D not resolved. Trimming took off 4 bases at V and 3 bases at J, with 11 bases between the two ends. Germline loops: CDR1 WNHNN, CDR2 SYGVQD (reference sequence). This CDR3 comprises 14 residues. The CDR3 nucleotides read TGCGCCAGCAGTGTGCTGGGTCCTACAGATACGCAGTATTTT. Translation: CASSVLGPTDTQYF.

The J gene is TRBJ2-3, the V gene TRBV2, with D possibly being TRBD2 (6 bases). Germline V CDR1 and CDR2: SNHLY, FYNNEI. V was shortened by 6 bases and J by 4 bases, with 8 bases between the two germline ends. The CDR3 sequence is 12 residues long. The CDR3 region is CASRGEADTQYF. The CDR3 nucleotides are TGTGCCAGCAGGGGGGAGGCAGATACGCAGTATTTT.

The gene calls are TRBV7-9 and TRBJ2-1; TRBD2 matches at 9 bases. Trimming removed 3 bases from V and 9 bases from J; junction bases left unmatched: 9. The length of the CDR3 is 15 residues. Per the germline V gene, CDR1 is SEHNR and CDR2 is FQNEAQ (reference sequence). The CDR3 is CASSLGGGAFSEQFF. The CDR3 nucleotides are TGTGCCAGCAGCTTGGGCGGGGGGGCTTTCAGTGAGCAGTTCTTC.

The V and J genes are TRBV5-1 and TRBJ1-2; 9 bases line up with TRBD1. There are 16 residues in the CDR3. Germline values: CDR1 SGHRS, CDR2 YFSETQ. Trimming cost V 0 bases and J 4 bases; bases outside gene matches: 7. CDR3 residues: CASSLAGLTGGYGYTF. Written as DNA, the CDR3 is TGCGCCAGCAGCTTGGCAGGACTGACAGGGGGCTATGGCTACACCTTC.

The chain couples TRBV7-6 to TRBJ2-5; no clear D. The CDR3 runs to 12 residues. The germline V gene encodes CDR1 SGHVS and CDR2 FNYEAQ. Trimming took off 0 bases at V and 6 bases at J, with 5 bases between the two ends. The CDR3 reads CASSLATQTQYF. The CDR3 DNA is TGTGCCAGCAGCTTAGCCACGCAGACCCAGTACTTC. Filled out from reference TRBV7-6 and TRBJ2-5, the complete variable domain reads GAGVSQSPRYKVTKRGQDVALRCDPISGHVSLYWYRQALGQGPEFLTYFNYEAQQDKSGLPNDRFSAERPEGSISTLTIQRTEQRDSAMYRCASSLATQTQYFGPGTRLLVL.

The chain employs TRBV7-6 and TRBJ2-1; 7 nucleotides align to TRBD2. This CDR3 contains 15 residues. CDR1 is SGHVS and CDR2 is FNYEAQ in the germline V gene. V gave up 5 bases and J gave up 2 bases; unmatched junction bases: 6. The CDR3 is CASSHSGGAYNEQFF. In DNA form, the CDR3 reads TGTGCCAGCAGCCATAGTGGGGGGGCCTACAATGAGCAGTTCTTC.

The V gene is TRBV11-2, the J gene TRBJ2-7; D unclear. V lost 3 bases and J 2 bases, leaving 8 bases between the germline ends. The V gene's germline CDR1 is SGHAT and CDR2 FQNNGV. The CDR3 length is 13 residues. CDR3 region: CASSFSTAYEQYF. CDR3 bases: TGTGCCAGCAGCTTCTCTACAGCCTACGAGCAGTACTTC.

The chain joins TRBV10-3 to TRBJ2-1, with TRBD2 matching 7 bases. The V gene end was trimmed by 2 bases and the J gene end by 3 bases; junction bases not matched to a gene: 4. CDR3 size: 15 residues. The germline gives CDR1 ENHRY, CDR2 SYGVKD. The CDR3 loop reads CAISETASGYNEQFF. DNA for the CDR3: TGTGCCATCAGTGAGACGGCTAGCGGCTACAATGAGCAGTTCTTC.

The gene calls are TRBV4-1 and TRBJ2-1; D ambiguous. The V gene's germline CDR1 is MGHRA and CDR2 YSYEKL. Trimming took 4 bases from V and 6 from J, leaving 7 bases between them. The CDR3 is 12 residues long. The CDR3 region has the DNA TGCGCCAGCAGCCGCCTGGGCAATGAGCAGTTCTTC. It translates to CASSRLGNEQFF.

A single count supports this clone. The rearrangement uses TRBV5-1 and TRBJ2-1; D is ambiguous. The CDR3 sequence is 15 residues long. The V and J ends lost 1 base and 2 bases respectively, with 10 bases between them. CDR1 is SGHRS and CDR2 is YFSETQ in the germline V gene. CDR3 sequence reads: CASSLSPTTYNEQFF. The DNA for the CDR3 is TGCGCCAGCAGCTTGTCCCCGACAACCTACAATGAGCAGTTCTTC.